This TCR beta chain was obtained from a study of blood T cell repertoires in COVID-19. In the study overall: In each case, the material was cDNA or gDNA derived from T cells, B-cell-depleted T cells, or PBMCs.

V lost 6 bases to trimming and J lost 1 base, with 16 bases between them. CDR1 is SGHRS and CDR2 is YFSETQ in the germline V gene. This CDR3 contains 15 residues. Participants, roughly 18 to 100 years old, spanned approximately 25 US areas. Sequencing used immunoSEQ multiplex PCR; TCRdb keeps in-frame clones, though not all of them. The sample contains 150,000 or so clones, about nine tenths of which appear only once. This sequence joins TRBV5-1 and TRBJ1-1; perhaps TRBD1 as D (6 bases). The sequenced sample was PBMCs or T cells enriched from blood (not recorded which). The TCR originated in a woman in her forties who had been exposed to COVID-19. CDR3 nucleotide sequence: TGCGCCAGCAAGAGACAGGTTTTTCAGAACACTGAAGCTTTCTTT. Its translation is CASKRQVFQNTEAFF.